Below are 22 T cell receptor beta chains sequenced from a single sample in a study of follicular helper T cells after annual influenza vaccination. Time point meaning: 2014-2015 season, 7 days after vaccination. Assay used: immunoSEQ multiplex PCR; TCRdb lists only in-frame clones, some missing. Among approximately 7,400 clones, approximately 82% were seen once, and the ten largest hold 1.8%. The sequencing used CXCR5+ CD38- circulating T follicular helper cells from blood, collected 7 days after influenza vaccination. Subset in this sample: circulating Tfh, non-naive CD4+CXCR5+PD-1+ (ICOS+CD38+ or ICOS-CD38-). All receptors come from an adult who received the influenza vaccine.

In DNA, the CDR3 is TGTGCCAGCAGCACACAGGGGCTCTCCTACGAGCAGTACTTC. Protein sequence: CASSTQGLSYEQYF. The rearrangement links TRBV7-8 to TRBJ2-7; 7 bases are shared with TRBD1. In germline, CDR1 is SGHVS, CDR2 FQNEAQ. The CDR3 sequence is 14 residues long. The V and J ends lost 5 bases and 0 bases, in that order; junction bases with no gene match: 4.

The rearrangement joins TRBV5-4 to TRBJ1-4; 11 bases fit TRBD1. The germline gives CDR1 SGHNT, CDR2 YYREEE (reference sequence). J was trimmed by 8 bases and V by 4 bases; bases with no gene match: 10. The CDR3 loop spans 16 amino acids. The DNA of the CDR3 is TGTGCCAGCAGCCCCGATGGGGACAGGGGGAACGAAAAACTGTTTTTT. Its translation is CASSPDGDRGNEKLFF.

The gene calls are TRBV29-1 and TRBJ2-1; 11 bases fit TRBD2. The trim removed 7 bases at V and 6 bases at J, leaving 8 bases unmatched. This CDR3 comprises 14 residues. The germline V gene has CDR1 SQVTM and CDR2 ANQGSEA. CDR3 sequence: CSAVLGTSGNEQFF. The DNA for the CDR3 is TGCAGCGCCGTTCTCGGGACTAGCGGCAATGAGCAGTTCTTC.

This chain links TRBV19 with TRBJ1-5; D unclear. The V gene lost 3 bases and the J gene lost 1 base, with 10 bases spanning the gap. Germline CDR1 and CDR2: LNHDA and SQIVND (reference sequence). This CDR3 is built from 15 residues. The chain's CDR3 is CASSMGSSSNQPQHF. The CDR3 coding sequence is TGTGCCAGTAGTATGGGAAGTTCCAGCAATCAGCCCCAGCATTTT.

The V and J genes are TRBV10-1 and TRBJ2-5; 9 bases align to TRBD1. The germline CDR1 and CDR2 sequences are WNHNN and SYGVQD (reference sequence). This CDR3 has 16 amino acids. V gave up 7 bases and J gave up 4 bases; unmatched junction bases: 13. The CDR3 bases are TGCGCCAGCATCCGACTCCCGGGACAGGGAACAGAGACCCAGTACTTC. Protein product: CASIRLPGQGTETQYF.

This chain connects TRBV9 to TRBJ2-5; TRBD1 might be the D (5 bases). CDR1 SGDLS and CDR2 YYNGEE come from the germline V gene. V lost 3 bases to trimming and J lost 3 bases, with 18 bases between them. This CDR3 is 16 amino acids long. Written as DNA, the CDR3 is TGTGCCAGCAGCGCAAGACTGACAGTACTAAAAGAGACCCAGTACTTC. Encoded protein: CASSARLTVLKETQYF.

The V gene is TRBV6-5, the J gene TRBJ1-1; D is undetermined. Germline V gene lookup returns CDR1 MNHEY and CDR2 SVGAGI. The CDR3 loop spans 15 amino acids. Trimming left V 5 bases short and J 6 bases short, with 19 bases between. This CDR3 reads CASSQDPRKLPEAFF. The CDR3 region has the DNA TGTGCCAGCAGTCAAGACCCGAGGAAGCTTCCTGAAGCTTTCTTT.

The genes are TRBV7-2 and TRBJ2-3; 12 positions match TRBD2. V was pared by 5 bases and J by 6 bases, with 9 bases of the junction left unmatched. This CDR3 spans 16 amino acids. Germline V lookup: CDR1 SGHTA, CDR2 FQGNSA. CDR3 in amino acids: CASSRPSGGAGDTQYF. CDR3 DNA sequence: TGTGCCAGCAGCAGACCTAGCGGGGGGGCCGGGGATACGCAGTATTTT.

This chain joins TRBV4-2 and TRBJ2-7; tentatively, D is TRBD2 (7 bases). V lost 5 bases to trimming and J lost 2 bases, with 13 bases between them. There are 14 residues in the CDR3. CDR1 is LGHNA, CDR2 YNFKEQ, per germline. In nucleotides, the CDR3 is TGTGCCAGCAGCGGAAGGGGGGGGACCTACGAGCAGTACTTC. Amino acids: CASSGRGGTYEQYF.

V gene TRBV19 combines with J gene TRBJ2-1, with TRBD1 matching 7 bases. The junction had 6 bases not matched to a gene; V was cut back by 6 bases and J by 7 bases. The germline V gene encodes CDR1 LNHDA and CDR2 SQIVND (reference sequence). This CDR3 contains 13 residues. The CDR3 coding sequence is TGTGCCAGTAGGACAGGGCAGGGAAATGAGCAGTTCTTC. As protein: CASRTGQGNEQFF.

This rearrangement joins TRBV10-3 to TRBJ2-4; D uncertain. This CDR3 is 14 amino acids long. With 6 bases removed from V and 0 bases from J, the gap between germline ends came to 9 bases. Per the germline V gene, CDR1 is ENHRY and CDR2 is SYGVKD. The CDR3 nucleotides read TGTGCCATCAGCGATGACTTAGCCAAAAACATTCAGTACTTC. It is translated as CAISDDLAKNIQYF.

The CDR3 sequence: CASSPTGGGELFF. In DNA, the CDR3 is TGTGCCAGCTCACCAACGGGAGGCGGGGAGCTGTTTTTT. The V gene is TRBV18, the J gene TRBJ2-2, with 7 bases aligning to TRBD2. CDR1 KGHSH and CDR2 LQKENI come from the germline V gene. CDR3 length equals 13 residues. After removal of 2 bases from V and 7 bases from J, the junction contained 1 base not matched to a gene.

The CDR3 DNA reads TGTGCCAGCAGCATTGGGACAGGGGGGAATTATGGCTACACCTTC. Translated, it gives CASSIGTGGNYGYTF. This chain connects TRBV7-8 to TRBJ1-2; 11 positions match TRBD1. The CDR3 runs to 15 residues. Trimming at V came to 5 bases and at J to 5 bases, leaving 7 bases not matched to a gene. In germline, CDR1 is SGHVS, CDR2 FQNEAQ.

The chain uses TRBV7-2 and TRBJ2-3; 7 bases map to TRBD2. CDR3 length: 13 amino acids. Germline V gene lookup returns CDR1 SGHTA and CDR2 FQGNSA. The junction had 6 bases not matched to a gene; V was cut back by 6 bases and J by 6 bases. The CDR3 nucleotides read TGTGCCAGCAGTCTGGGGAGGGAGGATACGCAGTATTTT. Protein product: CASSLGREDTQYF.

This CDR3 is CASRRFGTGARGETQYF. As DNA, the CDR3 is TGTGCCAGTAGGCGATTTGGGACAGGGGCTCGTGGAGAGACCCAGTACTTC. V and J are TRBV19 and TRBJ2-5, with 10 nucleotides matching TRBD1. Trimming took 6 bases from V and 4 from J; bases not matched to a gene: 14. Germline V gives CDR1 LNHDA, CDR2 SQIVND (reference sequence). There are 17 residues in the CDR3. Full variable domain (missing parts from reference TRBV19 and TRBJ2-5): DGGITQSPKYLFRKEGQNVTLSCEQNLNHDAMYWYRQDPGQGLRLIYYSQIVNDFQKGDIAEGYSVSREKKESFPLTVTSAQKNPTAFYLCASRRFGTGARGETQYFGPGTRLLVL.

The V call is TRBV4-2, the J call TRBJ1-2, with TRBD1 identical over 9 bases. J lost 4 bases, V lost 5 bases, and 8 bases had no gene match. Germline V CDR1 and CDR2: LGHNA, YNFKEQ. The CDR3 contains 15 residues. The CDR3 loop is CASSKGTGQGYGYTF. In DNA form, the CDR3 reads TGTGCCAGCAGCAAAGGGACAGGGCAAGGCTATGGCTACACCTTC.

This chain joins TRBV2 and TRBJ1-2, with D perhaps TRBD1 (5 bases). Trimming stripped 2 bases from V and 8 bases from J, with 15 bases between. The CDR3 contains 14 residues. Germline V gene lookup returns CDR1 SNHLY and CDR2 FYNNEI. The CDR3 DNA sequence: TGTGCCAGCAGTGAACGGGGCCACGGAGGGGGCTACACCTTC. This sequence encodes CASSERGHGGGYTF.

The chain recombines TRBV5-1 with TRBJ2-3, with D unresolved. The CDR3 runs to 14 residues. Deletions cut 2 bases from V and 0 bases from J, with 7 bases between. Germline lookup yields CDR1 SGHRS and CDR2 YFSETQ. CDR3 in amino acids: CASSFQTSTDTQYF. In DNA, the CDR3 is TGCGCCAGCAGCTTCCAAACCAGCACAGATACGCAGTATTTT.

This clone was seen just once. CDR3 DNA: TGTGCCACCAGCAGAGAACAGGGGGTTGGTGAGCAGTACTTC. Protein product: CATSREQGVGEQYF. The genes are TRBV15 and TRBJ2-7, with 8 nucleotides matching TRBD1. Germline values: CDR1 LNHNV, CDR2 YYDKDF (reference sequence). There are 14 residues in the CDR3. After removal of 0 bases from V and 7 bases from J, the junction contained 5 bases not matched to a gene.

V and J are TRBV19 and TRBJ2-1; TRBD2 aligns across 9 bases. The CDR3 contains 15 residues. Trimming removed 6 bases from V and 5 bases from J; junction bases left unmatched: 8. In germline, CDR1 is LNHDA, CDR2 SQIVND (reference sequence). CDR3 coding DNA: TGTGCCAGTAGGCCCTCCGCGGGGGGGAACAATGAGCAGTTCTTC. It yields the protein CASRPSAGGNNEQFF.

V usage is TRBV6-8 and J usage is TRBJ1-5; perhaps TRBD1 as D (6 bases). Trimming stripped 2 bases from V and 7 bases from J, with 15 bases between. CDR1 and CDR2 from the germline V gene are MNHGY and SAAAGT. The CDR3 has 15 amino acids. The CDR3 protein is CASSYVIAGGQPQHF. The CDR3 bases are TGTGCCAGCAGTTACGTAATAGCGGGGGGCCAGCCCCAGCATTTT.

The J gene is TRBJ2-3, the V gene TRBV7-2; possible D gene TRBD1, 6 bases. Trimming removed 0 bases from V and 6 bases from J, with 13 bases in between. Germline CDR1 is SGHTA and CDR2 is FQGNSA. CDR3 length equals 15 residues. The CDR3 nucleotides read TGTGCCAGCAGCTTAGCATCGACAAGGGGGGATACGCAGTATTTT. It encodes CASSLASTRGDTQYF.